Detailed here is one TCR beta chain. Its specificity is unknown. This record belongs to a study of response to subunit inactivated influenza vaccine. Looked up from germline, CDR1 is SGHTA and CDR2 is FQGNSA. The V and J ends lost 2 bases and 4 bases respectively, with 5 bases between them. This CDR3 comprises 13 residues. Study-wide results and limits: Only a handful of new T cells, the authors suggested, are recruited with each seasonal influenza vaccination.

TCRdb processed the RT-PCR reads anew with MiXCR; each CDR3 protein has one entry. The data hold 150,000 to 200,000 distinct CDR3 sequences, with about 10% observed a single time. The sequences come from CD8+ T cells sorted from PBMCs, collected less than 25 months after vaccination. The sequence derives from a man between 50 and 70 years old who received an inactivated influenza vaccine. The rearrangement links TRBV7-2 to TRBJ2-2; D gene unclear. In DNA form, the CDR3 reads TGTGCCAGCAGCTTAATGCTCACCGGGGAGCTGTTTTTT. The encoded protein is CASSLMLTGELFF.